This TCR beta chain originates from a study of T cells in tuberculosis. The wider study: In South Africa, adults with active tuberculosis were compared with IGRA-negative and latently infected IGRA-positive adolescents.

This CDR3 contains 15 residues. Germline CDR1 and CDR2: SQVTM and ANQGSEA. Trimming left V 5 bases short and J 7 bases short, with 23 bases between. Findings and limits, study-wide: Smaller alpha distances in active tuberculosis partly reflected shorter CDR3-alpha lengths. GEM motif frequencies gave 70% accuracy; the GMM repertoire gave roughly 90%.

Assay: immunoSEQ multiplex PCR; the TCRdb copy retains only in-frame clones and omits some. The table shows approximately 46,000 clones, with about 95% occurring only once. Described time point: new active TB diagnosis, blood taken before or within 7 days of starting treatment. Comment on this clone: The target antigen is unknown.

The sequences come from PBMCs, collected at tuberculosis diagnosis. The rearrangement joins TRBV29-1 to TRBJ2-5; TRBD2 might be the D (6 bases). This receptor was taken from an adult with tuberculosis. The CDR3 DNA reads as TGCAGCGTTCGTAGGGGAACATCACTCGGGGGGACCCAGTACTTC. This translates into CSVRRGTSLGGTQYF.